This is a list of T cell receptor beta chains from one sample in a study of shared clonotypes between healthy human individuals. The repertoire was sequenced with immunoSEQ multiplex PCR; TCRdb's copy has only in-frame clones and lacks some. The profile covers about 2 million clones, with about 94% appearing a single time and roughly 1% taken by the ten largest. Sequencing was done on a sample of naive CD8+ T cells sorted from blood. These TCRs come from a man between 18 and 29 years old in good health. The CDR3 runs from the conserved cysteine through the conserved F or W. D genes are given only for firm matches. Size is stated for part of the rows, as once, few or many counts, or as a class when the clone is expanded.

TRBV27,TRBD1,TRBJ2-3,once,CASSLSARGLDTQYF,TGTGCCAGCAGTTTGAGTGCTAGGGGGCTAGATACGCAGTATTTT
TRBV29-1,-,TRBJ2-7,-,CSVVASSYEQYF,TGCAGCGTTGTGGCCAGCTCCTACGAGCAGTACTTC
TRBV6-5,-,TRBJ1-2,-,CASSYSTGETHYGYTF,TGTGCCAGCAGTTACTCGACAGGAGAGACGCACTATGGCTACACCTTC
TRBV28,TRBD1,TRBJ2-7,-,CASSFLMGQGGDEQYF,TGTGCCAGCAGTTTTTTAATGGGACAGGGGGGAGACGAGCAGTACTTC
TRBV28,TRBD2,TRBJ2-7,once,CASSLSGGPYEQYF,TGTGCCAGCAGTTTAAGCGGGGGGCCCTACGAGCAGTACTTC
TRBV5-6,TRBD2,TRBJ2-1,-,CASSVGLAGDYNEQFF,TGTGCCAGCAGCGTCGGACTAGCGGGGGATTACAATGAGCAGTTCTTC
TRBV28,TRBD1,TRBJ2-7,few,CASSPLGTGNDEQYF,TGTGCCAGCAGCCCCCTCGGGACAGGGAATGACGAGCAGTACTTC
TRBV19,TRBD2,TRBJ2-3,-,CASSIGPGLAGGPATDTQYF,TGTGCCAGTAGTATAGGCCCGGGACTAGCGGGAGGGCCTGCCACAGATACGCAGTATTTT
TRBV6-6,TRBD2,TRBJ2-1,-,CASSSTSGDYNEQFF,TGTGCCAGCAGTTCCACTAGCGGGGACTACAATGAGCAGTTCTTC
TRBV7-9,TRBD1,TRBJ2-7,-,CASSLVGTASYEQYF,TGTGCCAGCAGCTTAGTTGGGACAGCGTCCTACGAGCAGTACTTC
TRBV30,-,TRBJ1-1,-,CAWGGLSNTEAFF,TGTGCCTGGGGGGGACTTTCGAACACTGAAGCTTTCTTT
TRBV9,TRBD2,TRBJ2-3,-,CASSVERLAGEVADTQYF,TGTGCCAGCAGCGTAGAGAGACTAGCGGGAGAGGTCGCAGATACGCAGTATTTT
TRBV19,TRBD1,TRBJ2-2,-,CASSSSGGQGNTGELFF,TGTGCCAGTAGTAGTTCGGGGGGACAGGGGAACACCGGGGAGCTGTTTTTT
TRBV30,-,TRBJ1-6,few,CAWSVSWSSNSPLHF,TGTGCCTGGAGTGTATCTTGGTCCTCAAATTCACCCCTCCACTTT
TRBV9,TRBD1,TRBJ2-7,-,CASSVGQGGYEQYF,TGTGCCAGCAGCGTAGGACAGGGGGGCTACGAGCAGTACTTC
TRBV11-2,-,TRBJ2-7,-,CASSLSPSYEQYF,TGTGCCAGCAGCTTAAGTCCATCCTACGAGCAGTACTTC
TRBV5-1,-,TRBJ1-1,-,CASRGISTEAFF,TGCGCCAGCCGAGGGATTAGCACTGAAGCTTTCTTT
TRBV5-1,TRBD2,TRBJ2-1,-,CASRESLAAYNEQFF,TGCGCCAGCAGGGAATCACTAGCGGCCTACAATGAGCAGTTCTTC
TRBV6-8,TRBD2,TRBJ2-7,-,CASSYHGLARAYEQYF,TGTGCCAGCAGTTACCACGGACTAGCGAGAGCCTACGAGCAGTACTTC
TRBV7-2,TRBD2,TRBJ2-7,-,CASSEGLAAATYEQYF,TGTGCCAGCAGCGAAGGACTAGCGGCCGCCACCTACGAGCAGTACTTC
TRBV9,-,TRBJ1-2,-,CASSVDPPTGGYTF,TGTGCCAGCAGCGTCGACCCGCCGACGGGTGGCTACACCTTC
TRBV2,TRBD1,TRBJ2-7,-,CASRDRPTRHYEQYF,TGTGCCAGCAGGGACAGGCCGACACGACACTACGAGCAGTACTTC
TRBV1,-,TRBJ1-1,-,CTSSRTGQGPFNTEAFF,TGCACCAGCAGCCGAACGGGACAGGGGCCATTCAACACTGAAGCTTTCTTT
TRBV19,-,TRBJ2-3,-,CASSIGTFSSTDTQYF,TGTGCCAGTAGTATAGGGACGTTTTCTAGCACAGATACGCAGTATTTT
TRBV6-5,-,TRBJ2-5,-,CASSLSSDGTQYF,TGTGCCAGCAGTTTATCCAGCGATGGGACCCAGTACTTC
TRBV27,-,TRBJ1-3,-,CASSPLPLSGNTIYF,TGTGCCAGCAGTCCCTTACCGCTCTCTGGAAACACCATATATTTT
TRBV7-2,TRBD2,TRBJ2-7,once,CASSLGRPRTSGSAYEQYF,TGTGCCAGCAGCTTGGGGAGACCTAGGACTAGCGGGAGCGCGTACGAGCAGTACTTC
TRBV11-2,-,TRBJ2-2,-,CASSPQERTLPGELFF,TGTGCCAGCAGCCCCCAAGAAAGGACCCTACCCGGGGAGCTGTTTTTT
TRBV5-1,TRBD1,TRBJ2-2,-,CASSPDRGQNTGELFF,TGCGCCAGCAGCCCAGACAGGGGGCAGAACACCGGGGAGCTGTTTTTT
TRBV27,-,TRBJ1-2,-,CASSSGRGEFFYYGYTF,TGTGCCAGCAGTTCTGGAAGGGGCGAATTCTTTTATTATGGCTACACCTTC
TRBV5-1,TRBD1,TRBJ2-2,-,CASSFGQGAGELFF,TGCGCCAGCAGCTTCGGGCAGGGGGCCGGGGAGCTGTTTTTT
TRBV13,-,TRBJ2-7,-,CASSQGLRSYEQYF,TGTGCCAGCAGCCAGGGGTTGCGGTCCTACGAGCAGTACTTC
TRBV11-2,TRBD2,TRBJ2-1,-,CASSKSGGPYNEQFF,TGTGCCAGCAGCAAAAGCGGGGGCCCTTACAATGAGCAGTTCTTC
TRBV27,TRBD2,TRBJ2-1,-,CASSPLRLADSYNEQFF,TGTGCCAGCAGTCCCCTCCGACTAGCGGATTCCTACAATGAGCAGTTCTTC
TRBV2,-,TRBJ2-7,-,CASLGLVEYEQYF,TGTGCCAGCCTGGGACTGGTTGAATACGAGCAGTACTTC
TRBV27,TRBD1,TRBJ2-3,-,CASSPDRGRSPDTQYF,TGTGCCAGCAGTCCGGACAGGGGACGGAGTCCAGATACGCAGTATTTT
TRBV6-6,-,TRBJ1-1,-,CASSYPQGQGGTEAFF,TGTGCCAGCAGTTACCCCCAGGGGCAGGGAGGGACTGAAGCTTTCTTT
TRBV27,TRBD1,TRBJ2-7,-,CASSLAGGTGVYEQYF,TGTGCCAGCAGTTTAGCAGGGGGGACAGGGGTCTACGAGCAGTACTTC
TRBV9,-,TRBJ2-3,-,CASSDLDTQYF,TGTGCCAGCAGCGATCTAGATACGCAGTATTTT
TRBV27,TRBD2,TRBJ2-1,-,CASSFLVSGGSYNEQFF,TGTGCCAGCAGTTTCTTGGTATCGGGGGGTTCCTACAATGAGCAGTTCTTC
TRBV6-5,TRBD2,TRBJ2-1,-,CASSYSGEGEQFF,TGTGCCAGCAGTTACTCGGGGGAGGGTGAGCAGTTCTTC
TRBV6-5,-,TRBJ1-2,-,CASSYSIDARDYGYTF,TGTGCCAGCAGTTACTCGATAGACGCCAGGGACTATGGCTACACCTTC
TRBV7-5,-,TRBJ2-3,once,CARSLTRDRGTDTQYF,TGCGCCAGAAGCTTAACGAGGGACAGGGGCACAGATACGCAGTATTTT
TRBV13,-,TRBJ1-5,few,CASSFEGGNRQPQHF,TGTGCCAGCAGCTTCGAAGGGGGGAATAGACAGCCCCAGCATTTT
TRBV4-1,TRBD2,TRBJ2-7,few,CASSQGGGSREQYF,TGCGCCAGCAGCCAAGGGGGAGGGTCGAGGGAGCAGTACTTC
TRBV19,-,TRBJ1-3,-,CASSIVPWESGNTIYF,TGTGCCAGTAGTATAGTCCCATGGGAATCTGGAAACACCATATATTTT
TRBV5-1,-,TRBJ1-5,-,CASSLEGGFSQPQHF,TGCGCCAGCAGCTTGGAAGGGGGGTTTAGTCAGCCCCAGCATTTT
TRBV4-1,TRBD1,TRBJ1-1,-,CASSQGGTGINTEAFF,TGCGCCAGCAGCCAAGGGGGGACAGGGATAAACACTGAAGCTTTCTTT
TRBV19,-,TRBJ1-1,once,CASLSLGGDTEAFF,TGTGCCAGCCTCAGTTTAGGGGGAGACACTGAAGCTTTCTTT
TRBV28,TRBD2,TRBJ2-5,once,CAGAGDGETQYF,TGTGCCGGGGCGGGAGACGGGGAGACCCAGTACTTC
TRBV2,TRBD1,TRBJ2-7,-,CASRQGMSSYEQYF,TGTGCCAGCAGACAGGGGATGAGCTCCTACGAGCAGTACTTC
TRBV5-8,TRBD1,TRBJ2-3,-,CASSYRTGTLTDTQYF,TGTGCCAGCAGCTACCGGACAGGGACCCTCACAGATACGCAGTATTTT
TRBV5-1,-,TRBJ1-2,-,CASSLDAWAGLAGYTF,TGCGCCAGCAGCTTGGACGCCTGGGCCGGGTTAGCTGGCTACACCTTC
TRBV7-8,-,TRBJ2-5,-,CASSLEGDQGAQYF,TGTGCCAGCAGCTTAGAGGGTGACCAAGGGGCCCAGTACTTC
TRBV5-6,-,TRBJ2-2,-,CASSLPTGELFF,TGTGCCAGCAGCCTCCCCACCGGGGAGCTGTTTTTT
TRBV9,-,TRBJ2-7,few,CASSTGISYEQYF,TGTGCCAGCAGCACCGGTATCTCCTACGAGCAGTACTTC
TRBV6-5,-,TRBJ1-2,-,CASSPDENYGYTF,TGTGCCAGCAGTCCCGATGAGAACTATGGCTACACCTTC
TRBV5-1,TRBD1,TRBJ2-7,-,CASSWDRPDFYEQYF,TGCGCCAGCAGCTGGGACAGGCCCGACTTCTACGAGCAGTACTTC
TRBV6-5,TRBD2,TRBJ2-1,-,CASSYSFLAGFYEQFF,TGTGCCAGCAGTTACTCTTTCCTAGCGGGATTCTATGAGCAGTTCTTC
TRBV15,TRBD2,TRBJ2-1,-,CATSSEPSGRYNEQFF,TGTGCCACCAGCAGTGAACCTAGCGGGCGCTACAATGAGCAGTTCTTC